The rows below give T cell receptor beta chains drawn from one sample of a study of blood T cell repertoires in COVID-19. Clones were read by immunoSEQ multiplex PCR, and TCRdb kept only the in-frame ones, dropping some. The sample has about 83,000 clones, over 75% seen once; the top ten hold under 55%. The sequencing sample was made of peripheral blood. The receptors derive from a human donor in a cohort sampled during active COVID-19. Each CDR3 is given with its conserved first and last residue. Fields, in order: clone size, V gene, J gene, D gene, CDR3 protein, CDR3 DNA. The D gene is left open where the match is weak. Only some rows state a clone size, as once, few, many or a class for expanded clones.

>-|TRBV4-3|TRBJ2-1|-
CASSQDLADEQFF
TGCGCCAGCAGCCAAGACCTCGCGGATGAGCAGTTCTTC
>once|TRBV30|TRBJ2-4|TRBD1
CAWSVGQGLAKNIQYF
TGTGCCTGGAGTGTGGGACAGGGCCTAGCCAAAAACATTCAGTACTTC
>-|TRBV24-1|TRBJ2-1|-
CATSDILPGGNEQFF
TGTGCCACCAGTGATATTCTACCAGGGGGGAATGAGCAGTTCTTC
>once|TRBV15|TRBJ2-3|TRBD1
CATSRNRDRQYF
TGTGCCACCAGCAGGAACCGGGACAGGCAGTATTTT
>few|TRBV5-1|TRBJ2-7|TRBD1
CASSDTGGINEQYF
TGCGCCAGCAGCGACACAGGGGGCATCAACGAGCAGTACTTC
>-|TRBV14|TRBJ2-3|TRBD2
CASSQLAGVRTDTQYF
TGTGCCAGCAGCCAACTAGCGGGAGTTCGTACAGATACGCAGTATTTT
>-|TRBV2|TRBJ2-2|-
CASTMSGELFF
TGTGCCAGCACCATGTCCGGGGAGCTGTTTTTT
>-|TRBV18|TRBJ2-1|TRBD2
CASSPQRTSGAYNEQFF
TGTGCCAGCTCACCACAAAGGACTAGCGGGGCCTACAATGAGCAGTTCTTC
>-|TRBV12-3/TRBV12-4|TRBJ2-7|-
CASSLGLYEQYF
TGTGCCAGCAGTTTAGGACTATACGAGCAGTACTTC
>-|TRBV11-3|TRBJ2-2|-
CASSPRDGEVTTGELFF
TGTGCCAGCAGCCCAAGGGATGGGGAGGTGACTACCGGGGAGCTGTTTTTT
>-|TRBV24-1|TRBJ2-1|-
CATSDLGLSNEQFF
TGTGCCACCAGTGATTTGGGGCTGTCCAATGAGCAGTTCTTC
>-|TRBV29-1|TRBJ2-1|TRBD2
CSVQKVAGGLDEQFF
TGCAGCGTCCAAAAAGTGGCGGGGGGGCTCGATGAGCAGTTCTTC
>-|TRBV6-5|TRBJ2-7|TRBD1
CASSRALDRGYEQYF
TGTGCCAGTTCCCGGGCGCTGGACAGGGGCTACGAGCAGTACTTC
>-|TRBV3-1/TRBV3-2|TRBJ1-1|TRBD1
CASSQLDRDEAFF
TGTGCCAGCAGCCAGCTCGACAGGGACGAAGCTTTCTTT
>-|TRBV10-3|TRBJ2-1|-
CAISERFVVTDNEQFF
TGTGCCATCAGTGAGCGTTTTGTAGTCACGGACAATGAGCAGTTCTTC
>-|TRBV3-1/TRBV3-2|TRBJ1-1|-
CASSRPQGSYTEAFF
TGTGCCAGCAGCCGACCCCAGGGCTCCTACACTGAAGCTTTCTTT
>-|TRBV5-4|TRBJ1-1|-
CASSPWTPNTEAFF
TGTGCCAGCAGCCCTTGGACTCCGAACACTGAAGCTTTCTTT
>few|TRBV19|TRBJ2-1|TRBD1
CASKKDRGSTYNEQFF
TGTGCCAGTAAAAAAGACAGGGGTTCGACCTACAATGAGCAGTTCTTC
>-|TRBV18|TRBJ1-5|TRBD1
CASSLGQASNQPQHF
TGTGCCAGCTCACTCGGACAGGCTAGCAATCAGCCCCAGCATTTT
>-|TRBV13|TRBJ2-2|-
CASSLGGVPGTGELFF
TGTGCCAGCAGCTTAGGGGGAGTACCGGGGACCGGGGAGCTGTTTTTT
>-|TRBV6-5|TRBJ2-2|-
CASSRRGYGTGELFF
TGTGCCAGCAGTCGCCGCGGTTACGGGACCGGGGAGCTGTTTTTT
>-|TRBV2|TRBJ2-1|-
CASSTLASSYNEQFF
TGTGCCAGCAGCACGCTAGCGAGCTCCTACAATGAGCAGTTCTTC
>-|TRBV27|TRBJ2-3|TRBD2
CASRSPSGGADTQYF
TGTGCCAGCAGATCACCCTCGGGAGGCGCAGATACGCAGTATTTT
>-|TRBV6-5|TRBJ2-5|-
CASGRETQYF
TGTGCCAGCGGGAGGGAGACCCAGTACTTC
>few|TRBV20-1|TRBJ1-1|TRBD1
CSASVDRLNTEAFF
TGCAGTGCTAGTGTGGACAGGTTGAACACTGAAGCTTTCTTT
>-|TRBV9|TRBJ2-3|TRBD2
CASSVHTSGGTDTQYF
TGTGCCAGCAGCGTACATACTAGCGGGGGCACAGATACGCAGTATTTT
>-|TRBV7-8|TRBJ1-2|-
CASSLGDDSNYGYTF
TGTGCCAGCAGCTTAGGGGATGACAGTAACTATGGCTACACCTTC